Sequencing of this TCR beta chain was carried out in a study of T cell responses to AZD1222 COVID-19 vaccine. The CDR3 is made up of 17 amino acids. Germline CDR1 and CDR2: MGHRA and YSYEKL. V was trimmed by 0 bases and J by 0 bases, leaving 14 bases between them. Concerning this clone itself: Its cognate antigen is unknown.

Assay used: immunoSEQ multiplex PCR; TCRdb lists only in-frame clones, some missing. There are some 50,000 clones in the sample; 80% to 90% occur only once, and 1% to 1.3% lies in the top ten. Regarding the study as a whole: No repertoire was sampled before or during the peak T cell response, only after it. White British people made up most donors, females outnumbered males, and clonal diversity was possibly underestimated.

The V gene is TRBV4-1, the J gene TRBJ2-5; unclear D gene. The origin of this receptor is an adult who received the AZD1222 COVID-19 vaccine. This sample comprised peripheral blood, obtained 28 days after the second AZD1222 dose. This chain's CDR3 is CASSQEGGGSYQETQYF. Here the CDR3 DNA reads TGCGCCAGCAGCCAAGAAGGTGGCGGTTCGTACCAAGAGACCCAGTACTTC.